This T cell receptor beta chain stems from a study of blood T cell repertoires in COVID-19. Study background: The origin of the acute and convalescent COVID-19 samples was the United States, Italy and Spain. The analysed material was cDNA or gDNA that came from T cells, B-cell-depleted T cells, or PBMCs.

Germline assignment: CDR1 MNHEY and CDR2 SVGAGI. The CDR3 is 13 amino acids. The V segment lost 6 bases and the J segment 5 bases; nucleotides outside the gene matches: 4. Original processing notes: Amplification with reference gene primers provided the estimates of nucleated cell counts. Sequencing used immunoSEQ multiplex PCR; TCRdb keeps in-frame clones, though not all of them. Clone size and V and J calls were adopted from that table, with D and trimming inferred from the DNA. The sample yields 45,000 to 55,000 clones, over 70% seen once. The sequence came from a human donor with active or convalescent COVID-19. The donor label of this sample is uncertain. Sequenced input: peripheral blood. The genes are TRBV6-5 and TRBJ2-7; TRBD1 matches 10 bases. The CDR3 region has the DNA TGTGCCAGCAGCGACAGGGGGCAAGACGAGCAGTACTTC. It encodes CASSDRGQDEQYF.